The next 28 T cell receptor beta chains were all read from a single sample in a study of cytomegalovirus exposure and HLA in healthy donors. PCR used 60 Vbeta primers and 13 Jbeta primers. TCRdb's table, derived via immunoSEQ multiplex PCR, lists solely in-frame clones and lacks some. Recorded here are more than 60,000 clones; the top ten clones represent roughly 15%. Sequences were obtained from PBMCs. The receptor set was obtained from a boy younger than 18 in good health and CMV-seronegative.

This chain links TRBV6-6 with TRBJ2-7; no clear D. Trimming left V 10 bases short and J 3 bases short, with 16 bases between. Germline CDR1 reads MNHNY; CDR2 reads SVGAGI (reference sequence). The CDR3 covers 13 residues. The CDR3 bases are TGTGCCAAAAATGCCCTACCTGGCTACGAGCAGTACTTC. This sequence encodes CAKNALPGYEQYF.

J is TRBJ2-2 and V is TRBV5-1; perhaps TRBD2 as D (6 bases). Trimming removed 3 bases from V and 6 bases from J, with 12 bases in between. This CDR3 comprises 14 residues. CDR1 is SGHRS and CDR2 is YFSETQ in the germline V gene. The CDR3 reads CASSSGLTAGELFF. The CDR3 region has the DNA TGCGCCAGCAGCTCCGGACTAACGGCCGGGGAGCTGTTTTTT.

The V gene is TRBV14, the J gene TRBJ1-1; TRBD1 aligns across 7 bases. Germline CDR1 SGHDN, CDR2 FVKESK. The CDR3 spans 13 residues. With V trimmed by 4 bases and J by 1 base, 0 bases remained unmatched. The CDR3, as DNA: TGTGCCAGCAGCCGACAGGGGAACACTGAAGCTTTCTTT. It codes for CASSRQGNTEAFF.

This CDR3 reads CASSSRPGTGNTEAFF. The CDR3 DNA reads as TGTGCCAGCAGCTCCCGTCCCGGGACAGGGAACACTGAAGCTTTCTTT. The chain links TRBV5-6 to TRBJ1-1; TRBD1 matches 8 bases. The CDR3 has 16 residues. J gave up 1 base and V 3 bases, and 8 bases lay outside the gene matches. Germline CDR1 and CDR2: SGHDT and YYEEEE.

This sequence joins TRBV25-1 and TRBJ2-1; TRBD2 matches 7 bases. CDR1 is MGHDK and CDR2 is SYGVNS in the germline V gene. Trimming cost V 3 bases and J 4 bases; bases outside gene matches: 9. This CDR3 is built from 16 residues. The CDR3 sequence: CASSDDFLAEYNEQFF. The CDR3 region has the DNA TGTGCCAGCAGTGATGATTTTCTAGCGGAGTACAATGAGCAGTTCTTC.

The V gene is TRBV11-1, the J gene TRBJ2-5; D not resolved. This CDR3 spans 15 amino acids. Trimming pared 1 base from V and 4 bases from J, leaving 13 bases between. From germline, CDR1 is SGHAT and CDR2 FQDESV (reference sequence). The CDR3 sequence is CASSLERHTRETQYF. DNA of the CDR3: TGTGCCAGCAGCTTAGAGAGGCATACCAGAGAGACCCAGTACTTC.

CDR3 nucleotides: TGTGCCAGCAGCCGACAGTCCGTCCCTGGAAACACCATATATTTT. Its protein is CASSRQSVPGNTIYF. The chain links TRBV11-2 to TRBJ1-3, with a weak D call TRBD1 (5 bases). The V gene's germline CDR1 is SGHAT and CDR2 FQNNGV. V lost 5 bases and J 2 bases, leaving 13 bases between the germline ends. The length of the CDR3 is 15 residues.

The chain uses TRBV2 and TRBJ1-2; possibly TRBD1 for D (5 bases). The V gene lost 7 bases and the J gene lost 8 bases, with 23 bases spanning the gap. The CDR3 is 15 amino acids. The germline V gene encodes CDR1 SNHLY and CDR2 FYNNEI. In DNA form, the CDR3 reads TGTGCCAGCACTAGGGGTACCGTTCTACCATCAGGCTACACCTTC. It translates to CASTRGTVLPSGYTF.

This rearrangement joins TRBV4-2 to TRBJ2-1; 10 positions match TRBD2. Per germline, CDR1 LGHNA and CDR2 YNFKEQ. This CDR3 region has 17 residues. V gave up 3 bases and J gave up 5 bases; unmatched junction bases: 10. The CDR3, as DNA: TGTGCCAGCAGCCACCCAACCGGGACTAGCGAGGACAATGAGCAGTTCTTC. Translated, it gives CASSHPTGTSEDNEQFF.

V and J are TRBV30 and TRBJ2-3; tentative D call: TRBD1 (6 bases). Germline assignment: CDR1 GTSNPN and CDR2 SVGIG (reference sequence). Trimming removed 3 bases at V and 4 bases at J, with 8 bases between. The CDR3 is 12 residues long. The DNA of the CDR3 is TGTGCCTGGAGAGGGGGTGCAGATACGCAGTATTTT. Its translation: CAWRGGADTQYF.

V is TRBV4-1 and J is TRBJ1-3, with D possibly matching TRBD1 (5 bases). CDR3 length: 15 amino acids. From germline, CDR1 is MGHRA and CDR2 YSYEKL. Deletions cut 0 bases from V and 6 bases from J, with 12 bases between. As DNA, the CDR3 is TGCGCCAGCAGCCAAGACCAGGGCAGGGTAAACACCATATATTTT. Amino acid sequence: CASSQDQGRVNTIYF.

A word on this clone: The sample contains more than one DNA sequence encoding this CDR3. The CDR3 protein is CASSPTGNNQPQHF. CDR3 coding DNA: TGCGCCAGCAGCCCGACAGGGAACAATCAGCCCCAGCATTTT. The chain combines TRBV5-1 with TRBJ1-5, with 7 bases that match TRBD1. This CDR3 spans 14 amino acids. Losses at the gene ends were 4 bases for V and 3 bases for J; bases not matched to a gene: 4. Germline loops: CDR1 SGHRS, CDR2 YFSETQ.

The chain employs TRBV19 and TRBJ1-6; unclear D gene. This CDR3 is built from 13 residues. The ends were cut back, 8 bases at V and 6 bases at J, with 11 bases in the middle. CDR1 is LNHDA and CDR2 is SQIVND in the germline V gene (reference sequence). DNA for the CDR3: TGTGCCAGTCAGGATTCCCTTAATTCACCCCTCCACTTT. This gives the protein CASQDSLNSPLHF. The entire variable domain, with the rest obtained from reference TRBV19 and TRBJ1-6, is as follows: DGGITQSPKYLFRKEGQNVTLSCEQNLNHDAMYWYRQDPGQGLRLIYYSQIVNDFQKGDIAEGYSVSREKKESFPLTVTSAQKNPTAFYLCASQDSLNSPLHFGNGTRLTVT.

The rearrangement uses TRBV30 and TRBJ1-2; D is uncertain. This CDR3 region has 12 residues. Trimming left V 3 bases short and J 2 bases short, with 7 bases between. From germline, CDR1 is GTSNPN and CDR2 SVGIG (reference sequence). DNA for the CDR3: TGTGCCTGGAGATCTGCGAACTATGGCTACACCTTC. It specifies CAWRSANYGYTF. The variable domain in full, completed from reference TRBV30 and TRBJ1-2, reads SQTIHQWPATLVQPVGSPLSLECTVEGTSNPNLYWYRQAAGRGLQLLFYSVGIGQISSEVPQNLSASRPQDRQFILSSKKLLLSDSGFYLCAWRSANYGYTFGSGTRLTVV.

CDR3 region: CASSPGAGRDQPQHF. CDR3 bases: TGTGCCAGCAGCCCAGGGGCAGGTCGAGATCAGCCCCAGCATTTT. The V gene is TRBV7-6, the J gene TRBJ1-5, with D possibly being TRBD1 (6 bases). Germline loops: CDR1 SGHVS, CDR2 FNYEAQ. Trimming took 5 bases from V and 5 from J, leaving 16 bases between them. This CDR3 region has 15 residues.

The gene calls are TRBV6-5 and TRBJ1-3, with a weak D call TRBD1 (5 bases). Looked up from germline, CDR1 is MNHEY and CDR2 is SVGAGI. With 6 bases removed from V and 4 bases from J, the gap between germline ends came to 10 bases. This CDR3 has 13 residues. CDR3 DNA sequence: TGTGCCAGCAGCGCAGGGCAGGGAAACACCATATATTTT. It specifies CASSAGQGNTIYF.

Here the CDR3 DNA reads TGTGCCAGCAGCTACGACAGGTCTCACACTGAAGCTTTCTTT. Translation gives CASSYDRSHTEAFF. The chain employs TRBV7-2 and TRBJ1-1, with D possibly matching TRBD1 (6 bases). The CDR3 covers 14 residues. Germline lookup yields CDR1 SGHTA and CDR2 FQGNSA. V dropped 4 bases and J dropped 3 bases, with 12 bases sitting between them.

The rearrangement uses TRBV2 and TRBJ1-1; maybe TRBD1 (6 bases). Germline assignment: CDR1 SNHLY and CDR2 FYNNEI. Trimming left V 5 bases short and J 5 bases short, with 15 bases between. The CDR3 has 14 amino acids. The CDR3: CASSQERGGTEAFF. The CDR3 nucleotides read TGTGCCAGCAGTCAAGAAAGGGGGGGGACTGAAGCTTTCTTT.

V gene TRBV6-6 combines with J gene TRBJ2-5; D gene unclear. V lost 4 bases and J 2 bases, leaving 14 bases between the germline ends. The germline gives CDR1 MNHNY, CDR2 SVGAGI (reference sequence). The CDR3 covers 15 residues. DNA of the CDR3: TGTGCCAGCAGTTCCTGGCGGTCCGGGCAAGAGACCCAGTACTTC. Translated: CASSSWRSGQETQYF.

V usage is TRBV15 and J usage is TRBJ2-7, with D hard to call. The CDR3 runs 13 residues. V lost 0 bases to trimming and J lost 4 bases, with 7 bases between them. Germline CDR1 and CDR2: LNHNV and YYDKDF (reference sequence). Here the CDR3 DNA reads TGTGCCACCAGCAGAGAGGGCCTTTACGAGCAGTACTTC. Translated, it gives CATSREGLYEQYF.

The gene calls are TRBV6-5 and TRBJ2-2; TRBD1 matches 8 bases. Germline V gene data show CDR1 as MNHEY and CDR2 as SVGAGI. This CDR3 contains 15 residues. Trimming at V came to 7 bases and at J to 6 bases, leaving 10 bases not matched to a gene. The CDR3 nucleotides read TGTGCCAGCACCGTAGGACAGGGAAGGTCCGGGGAGCTGTTTTTT. Residues: CASTVGQGRSGELFF.

This rearrangement joins TRBV19 to TRBJ2-2, with 9 bases that match TRBD1. V trimming: 1 base; J trimming: 5 bases; junction bases outside the gene matches: 8. This CDR3 has 17 amino acids. The V gene's germline CDR1 is LNHDA and CDR2 SQIVND (reference sequence). The CDR3 reads CASSIASGTGLTGELFF. The DNA of the CDR3 is TGTGCCAGTAGTATAGCCTCCGGGACAGGGTTGACCGGGGAGCTGTTTTTT.

The chain combines TRBV7-7 with TRBJ1-1; the D gene is possibly TRBD1 (6 bases). CDR1 is SSHAT and CDR2 is FNYEAQ in the germline V gene (reference sequence). V shed 1 base and J shed 4 bases, with 7 bases lying between them. The CDR3 consists of 13 residues. CDR3 coding DNA: TGTGCCAGCAGCTTAGAAGGGGGCACTGAAGCTTTCTTT. Translating gives CASSLEGGTEAFF.

V and J are TRBV18 and TRBJ1-1; TRBD1 agrees at 8 bases. Unmatched junction bases numbered 13, after V lost 4 bases and J lost 0 bases. CDR1 is KGHSH, CDR2 LQKENI, per germline. The CDR3 covers 18 residues. CDR3 DNA: TGTGCCAGCTCACAAGACTCGATGGGGACAGGAGTGAACACTGAAGCTTTCTTT. As protein: CASSQDSMGTGVNTEAFF. Full variable domain (remainder filled in from reference TRBV18 and TRBJ1-1): NAGVMQNPRHLVRRRGQEARLRCSPMKGHSHVYWYRQLPEEGLKFMVYLQKENIIDESGMPKERFSAEFPKEGPSILRIQQVVRGDSAAYFCASSQDSMGTGVNTEAFFGQGTRLTVV.

The V and J genes are TRBV2 and TRBJ1-5, with D possibly being TRBD1 (6 bases). Germline lookup yields CDR1 SNHLY and CDR2 FYNNEI. Deletions cut 3 bases from V and 7 bases from J, with 13 bases between. The length of the CDR3 is 14 residues. CDR3 sequence reads: CASSDGGAKQPQHF. As DNA, the CDR3 is TGTGCCAGCAGTGACGGGGGGGCGAAACAGCCCCAGCATTTT.

The chain uses TRBV15 and TRBJ2-3; D possibly corresponds to TRBD2 (6 bases). This CDR3 has 15 residues. Germline V lookup: CDR1 LNHNV, CDR2 YYDKDF (reference sequence). Trimming took 6 bases from V and 8 from J, leaving 21 bases between them. CDR3 in DNA: TGTGCCACCAGAAATCCGTCGGCCCCCGGGGGTACGCAGTATTTT. Amino acid sequence: CATRNPSAPGGTQYF.

The chain recombines TRBV14 with TRBJ2-5; TRBD2 aligns across 10 bases. The trim removed 1 base at V and 5 bases at J, leaving 4 bases unmatched. The CDR3 sequence is 15 residues long. Germline V gene sequence: CDR1 SGHDN, CDR2 FVKESK. The CDR3 region is CASSQVAGGQETQYF. The CDR3 coding sequence is TGTGCCAGCAGCCAAGTAGCGGGGGGCCAGGAGACCCAGTACTTC.

J is TRBJ2-7 and V is TRBV5-4; TRBD1 matches 7 bases. The germline V gene has CDR1 SGHNT and CDR2 YYREEE (reference sequence). V lost 5 bases, J lost 1 base, and 21 bases stayed unmatched. The CDR3 runs to 19 residues. CDR3 in amino acids: CASRKGNRIDRDTSYEQYF. The CDR3 DNA follows: TGTGCCAGCAGAAAAGGGAACCGAATTGACAGGGATACGTCCTACGAGCAGTACTTC.